This is a list of T cell receptor beta chains from one sample in a study of T cell changes during pregnancy in multiple sclerosis. Measured with immunoSEQ multiplex PCR; TCRdb has only the in-frame clones, and not every one. The repertoire holds some 110,000 clones, with around 93% as singletons. The sample here was peripheral blood, taken after pregnancy. These receptors originate from a female donor with multiple sclerosis, enrolled in a pregnancy study. The CDR3 runs from the conserved cysteine through the conserved F or W. Fields, in order: D gene, J gene, CDR3 length, V gene, clone size, CDR3 DNA, CDR3 protein. A D gene is named only where the DNA matches it firmly. Not every row has a clone size; where given, it reads once, few, many or a size class.

D: TRBD2
J: TRBJ2-1
length: 15
V: TRBV9
size: .
DNA: TGTGCCAGCAGCTCAAAGGGCGGGAGAAATAATGAGCAGTTCTTC
CDR3: CASSSKGGRNNEQFF

D: .
J: TRBJ2-3
length: 18
V: TRBV7-3
size: .
DNA: TGTGCCAGCAGCCCATACCCGCTTACTAGTTACGGCACAGATACGCAGTATTTT
CDR3: CASSPYPLTSYGTDTQYF

D: .
J: TRBJ2-2
length: 16
V: TRBV5-1
size: .
DNA: TGCGCCAGCAGCGGGGACAACAGGGTGAACACCGGGGAGCTGTTTTTT
CDR3: CASSGDNRVNTGELFF

D: .
J: TRBJ1-4
length: 14
V: TRBV4-1
size: once
DNA: TGCGCCAGCAGCCAAGAACAGGGTTGGGAAAAACTGTTTTTT
CDR3: CASSQEQGWEKLFF

D: .
J: TRBJ1-3
length: 14
V: TRBV5-1
size: .
DNA: TGCGCCAGCAGCTTGGTAGAGTCTGGAAACACCATATATTTT
CDR3: CASSLVESGNTIYF

D: .
J: TRBJ2-5
length: 15
V: TRBV9
size: .
DNA: TGTGCCAGCAGCGCAGACAGCGTCTTCTTGGAGACCCAGTACTTC
CDR3: CASSADSVFLETQYF

D: .
J: TRBJ1-2
length: 14
V: TRBV6-1
size: .
DNA: TGTGCCAGCAGTGAAGGTGGGGGCGCGGATGGCTACACCTTC
CDR3: CASSEGGGADGYTF

D: .
J: TRBJ1-1
length: 14
V: TRBV10-3
size: .
DNA: TGTGCCATCAGTGATCAGGGAATGAACACTGAAGCTTTCTTT
CDR3: CAISDQGMNTEAFF

D: .
J: TRBJ1-1
length: 11
V: TRBV5-5
size: .
DNA: TGTGCCAGCAGCTTGGGGACAGAAGCTTTCTTT
CDR3: CASSLGTEAFF

D: .
J: TRBJ2-1
length: 15
V: TRBV7-6
size: once
DNA: TGTGCCAGCAGCTTAGCGTCAGGACATTTCAATGAGCAGTTCTTC
CDR3: CASSLASGHFNEQFF

D: TRBD1
J: TRBJ1-1
length: 15
V: TRBV14
size: .
DNA: TGTGCCAGCAGCCACAACGGGACAGGGGTTACTGAAGCTTTCTTT
CDR3: CASSHNGTGVTEAFF

D: .
J: TRBJ1-1
length: 17
V: TRBV4-1
size: .
DNA: TGCGCCAGCAGCCAAGAACGAAGGGGGACATTTGGCACTGAAGCTTTCTTT
CDR3: CASSQERRGTFGTEAFF

D: TRBD1
J: TRBJ1-5
length: 15
V: TRBV6-5
size: .
DNA: TGTGCCAGCAGCCCCGGGACAGGGGGTAATCAGCCCCAGCATTTT
CDR3: CASSPGTGGNQPQHF

D: TRBD2
J: TRBJ2-1
length: 15
V: TRBV25-1
size: .
DNA: TGTGCCAGCAGCCCCCCGGGGGGTTCCTACAATGAGCAGTTCTTC
CDR3: CASSPPGGSYNEQFF

D: .
J: TRBJ1-6
length: 14
V: TRBV7-3
size: .
DNA: TGTGCCAGCAGCTTAAGCGGGTTCAATTCACCCCTCCACTTT
CDR3: CASSLSGFNSPLHF